This T cell receptor beta chain is drawn from a study of cytomegalovirus exposure and HLA in healthy donors. Trimming removed 5 bases from V and 3 bases from J; junction bases left unmatched: 6. CDR1 MNHNY and CDR2 SVGAGI come from the germline V gene (reference sequence). The CDR3 is made up of 16 amino acids. TCRdb's copy holds only in-frame clones and misses some; the assay was immunoSEQ multiplex PCR. The sample includes more than 120,000 clones, around 84% of them seen just once. The chain carries TRBV6-6 and TRBJ2-7, with 14 bases identical to TRBD2. Sequenced material: PBMCs. The TCR originated in a man aged 18 to 29 in good health and CMV-seropositive. CDR3 in amino acids: CASSGSGTSGSYEQYF. DNA of the CDR3: TGTGCCAGCAGTGGCTCCGGGACTAGCGGGAGCTACGAGCAGTACTTC.